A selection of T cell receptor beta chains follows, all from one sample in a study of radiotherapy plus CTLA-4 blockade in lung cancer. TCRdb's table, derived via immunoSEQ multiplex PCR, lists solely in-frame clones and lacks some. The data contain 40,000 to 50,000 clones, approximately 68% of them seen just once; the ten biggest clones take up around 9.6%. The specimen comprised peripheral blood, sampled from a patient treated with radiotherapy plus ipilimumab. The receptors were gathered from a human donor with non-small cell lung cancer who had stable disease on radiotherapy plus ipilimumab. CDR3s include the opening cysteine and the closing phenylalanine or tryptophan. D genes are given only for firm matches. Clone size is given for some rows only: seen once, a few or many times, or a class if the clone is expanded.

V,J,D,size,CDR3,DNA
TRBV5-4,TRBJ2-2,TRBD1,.,CASSFGTGANTGELFF,TGTGCCAGCAGCTTTGGGACAGGGGCGAACACCGGGGAGCTGTTTTTT
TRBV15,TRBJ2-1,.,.,CATSRVSGNEQFF,TGTGCCACCAGCAGAGTTTCAGGGAATGAGCAGTTCTTC
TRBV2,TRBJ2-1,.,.,CASSGYRDFQFF,TGTGCCAGCAGTGGGTACAGGGATTTCCAGTTCTTC
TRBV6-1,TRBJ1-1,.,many,CASSEKNSEAFF,TGTGCCAGCAGTGAAAAGAACTCGGAAGCTTTCTTT
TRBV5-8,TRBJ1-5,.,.,CASSLGDRHNQPQHF,TGTGCCAGCAGCTTGGGCGACAGGCACAATCAGCCCCAGCATTTT
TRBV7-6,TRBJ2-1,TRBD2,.,CASSHTSGGDNEQFF,TGTGCCAGCAGCCATACTAGCGGGGGGGACAATGAGCAGTTCTTC
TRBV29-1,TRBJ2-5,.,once,CSAWDSGRYQETQYF,TGCAGCGCATGGGACTCAGGAAGGTACCAAGAGACCCAGTACTTC
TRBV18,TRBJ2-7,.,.,CASSPERVLEQYF,TGTGCCAGCTCACCAGAGAGGGTCCTTGAGCAGTACTTC
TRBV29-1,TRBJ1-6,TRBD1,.,CSVRDRDNSPLHF,TGCAGCGTCCGGGACAGGGATAATTCACCCCTCCACTTT
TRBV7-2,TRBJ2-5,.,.,CASSAGLKETQYF,TGTGCCAGCAGCGCGGGCCTTAAAGAGACCCAGTACTTC
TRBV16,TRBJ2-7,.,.,CASRRLADSYEQYF,TGTGCCAGCAGGCGGTTAGCCGACTCCTACGAGCAGTACTTC
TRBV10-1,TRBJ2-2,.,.,CASSAGNTGELFF,TGCGCCAGCAGTGCCGGGAACACCGGGGAGCTGTTTTTT
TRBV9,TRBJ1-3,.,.,CASSVLAVGNTIYF,TGTGCCAGCAGCGTTCTAGCGGTAGGAAACACCATATATTTT
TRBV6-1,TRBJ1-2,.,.,CASSEAGVRGTLNYGYTF,TGTGCCAGCAGTGAAGCGGGGGTCAGGGGAACCCTTAACTATGGCTACACCTTC
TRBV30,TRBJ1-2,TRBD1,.,CAYRTGQGYGYTF,TGTGCCTATAGGACAGGCCAGGGCTATGGCTACACCTTC
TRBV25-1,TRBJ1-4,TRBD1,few,CARPGGCEKLFF,TGTGCCAGGCCAGGGGGTTGTGAAAAACTGTTTTTT
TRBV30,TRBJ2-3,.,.,CAWTKGGDTDTQYF,TGTGCCTGGACGAAGGGCGGGGACACAGATACGCAGTATTTT
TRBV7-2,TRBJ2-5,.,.,CASSPGLTETQYF,TGTGCCAGCAGCCCAGGACTGACAGAGACCCAGTACTTC
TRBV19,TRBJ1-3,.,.,CASSMAQGQPKNTIYF,TGTGCCAGTAGTATGGCACAGGGTCAGCCCAAAAACACCATATATTTT
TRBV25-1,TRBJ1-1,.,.,CASMFGGDMNTEAFF,TGTGCCAGCATGTTCGGGGGAGACATGAACACTGAAGCTTTCTTT
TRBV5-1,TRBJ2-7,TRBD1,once,CASSLDGQAYEQYF,TGCGCCAGCAGCTTGGACGGACAGGCCTACGAGCAGTACTTC
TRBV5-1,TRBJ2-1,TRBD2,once,CASSDGGGPYNEQFF,TGCGCCAGCAGCGACGGGGGGGGCCCCTACAATGAGCAGTTCTTC
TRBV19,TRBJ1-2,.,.,CASSRSQTYGYTF,TGTGCCAGTAGTAGGTCGCAGACATATGGCTACACCTTC
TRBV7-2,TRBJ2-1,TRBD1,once,CASSQRTGKHNEQFF,TGTGCCAGCAGCCAAAGGACAGGTAAACACAATGAGCAGTTCTTC
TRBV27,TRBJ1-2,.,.,CASSLYSNYGYTF,TGTGCCAGCAGTTTATACAGTAACTATGGCTACACCTTC
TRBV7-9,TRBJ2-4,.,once,CASSLLSRGGSKNIQYF,TGTGCCAGCAGCTTATTGAGCCGCGGTGGGTCCAAAAACATTCAGTACTTC
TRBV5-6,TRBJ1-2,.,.,CASSSYAGYGYTF,TGTGCCAGCAGCTCGTACGCGGGCTATGGCTACACCTTC
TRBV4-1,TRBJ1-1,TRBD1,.,CASTAGGRRGVGYGNTEAFF,TGCGCCAGCACAGCAGGGGGGCGCAGGGGGGTGGGTTATGGGAACACTGAAGCTTTCTTT